This T cell receptor (beta chain) was retrieved from a study of blood T cells in healthy people across ages. Broader study findings: Donor CMV status was unknown, possibly confounding expanded clonotype changes. Older age went with lower TCR beta diversity per million T cells, in a roughly linear way.

Trimming took off 2 bases at V and 3 bases at J, with 14 bases between the two ends. CDR3 length: 15 amino acids. CDR1 is MNHNS, CDR2 SASEGT, per germline. As to this clonotype: Its specificity is unknown.

A sample-barcoded 5' primer and a J-beta primer mix were used in a second PCR of about 6 to 12 cycles. TCRdb recomputed calls from the 5' RACE reads with MiXCR, one row per CDR3 protein. The data contain 1.5 million to 2 million distinct CDR3 sequences, roughly 28% of them seen just once; the ten biggest clones take up 7% to 9%. This chain uses TRBV6-1 with TRBJ2-7; no firm D call. Input material: blood. This TCR came from a woman aged 25 to 45 in good health. In nucleotides, the CDR3 is TGTGCCAGCAGTGAAACCACAGTCAGAGTCTACGAGCAGTACTTC. As protein: CASSETTVRVYEQYF.